This T cell receptor (beta chain) was identified during a study of T cell changes during pregnancy in multiple sclerosis. Clones were sequenced by immunoSEQ multiplex PCR, and TCRdb holds only the in-frame ones, with some missing. The sample yields over 35,000 clones, approximately 94% seen once. V lost 5 bases, J lost 5 bases, and 4 bases lay in between. The CDR3 has 11 residues. Germline lookup yields CDR1 SEHNR and CDR2 FQNEAQ (reference sequence). The J gene is TRBJ2-1, the V gene TRBV7-9; D is unresolved. Material: CD8+ T cells from peripheral blood mononuclear cells, obtained in the third trimester of pregnancy. This TCR derives from a female donor with multiple sclerosis, enrolled in a pregnancy study. This CDR3 reads CASSLDNEQFF. For the CDR3, the DNA is TGTGCCAGCAGCCTCGACAATGAGCAGTTCTTC.